Listed here are 31 T cell receptor beta chains from one sample, sequenced in a study of blood T cell repertoires in COVID-19. Generated by immunoSEQ multiplex PCR, the TCRdb table keeps only in-frame clones and is missing some. The sample gives tens of thousands of clones, around 85% of which show up once; approximately 26% is in the top ten. What was sequenced was peripheral blood. These receptors all stem from a woman aged 80 or over with COVID-19, enrolled during active disease.

This clone occurred a few times. The chain is built from TRBV11-2 and TRBJ1-2; a possible D gene is TRBD1 (5 bases). The CDR3 runs 13 residues. Germline values: CDR1 SGHAT, CDR2 FQNNGV. Trimming stripped 2 bases from V and 4 bases from J, with 8 bases between. The CDR3 region has the DNA TGTGCCAGCAGCTTAAGGGGAAGCTATGGCTACACCTTC. Translated: CASSLRGSYGYTF.

This clone was counted once. The chain links TRBV29-1 to TRBJ1-5; possibly TRBD1 for D (5 bases). Germline lookup yields CDR1 SQVTM and CDR2 ANQGSEA. V lost 6 bases, J lost 2 bases, and 8 bases lay in between. The CDR3 spans 12 residues. The CDR3 is CSVVTGNQPQHF. As DNA, the CDR3 is TGCAGCGTCGTGACAGGCAATCAGCCCCAGCATTTT.

The rearrangement links TRBV30 to TRBJ1-2, with D possibly matching TRBD1 (5 bases). The length of the CDR3 is 13 residues. Germline lookup yields CDR1 GTSNPN and CDR2 SVGIG (reference sequence). Trimming removed 0 bases from V and 5 bases from J, with 10 bases in between. CDR3 DNA: TGTGCCTGGAGTGTATCGGGGGAATATGGCTACACCTTC. Translating it yields CAWSVSGEYGYTF.

This chain uses TRBV3-1 (or the pseudogene TRBV3-2) with TRBJ2-7; tentative D call: TRBD1 (8 bases). The CDR3 runs to 14 residues. CDR1 and CDR2 (germline): LGHDT, YNNKEL (reference sequence). Trimming removed 4 bases at V and 6 bases at J, with 16 bases between. DNA of the CDR3: TGTGCCAGCAGCCCCGGGACAGGCGGGAGCGAGCAGTACTTC. It specifies CASSPGTGGSEQYF.

V and J are TRBV7-9 and TRBJ1-1; 8 bases map to TRBD1. Trimming at V came to 2 bases and at J to 7 bases, leaving 9 bases not matched to a gene. There are 15 residues in the CDR3. Germline CDR1 and CDR2: SEHNR and FQNEAQ (reference sequence). DNA of the CDR3: TGTGCCAGCAGCTTAAACCCCCAGGGGGCTGGTGAAGCTTTCTTT. Amino acids: CASSLNPQGAGEAFF.

The chain links TRBV3-1 (or the pseudogene TRBV3-2) to TRBJ2-5, with D possibly TRBD1 on 6 matching bases. Trimming stripped 0 bases from V and 5 bases from J, with 13 bases between. This CDR3 contains 15 residues. CDR1 is LGHDT, CDR2 YNNKEL, per germline (reference sequence). Here the CDR3 reads CASSQDALRGETQYF. The DNA for the CDR3 is TGTGCCAGCAGCCAAGATGCTTTAAGGGGGGAGACCCAGTACTTC.

This sequence joins TRBV18 and TRBJ1-2; TRBD1 might be the D (6 bases). Trimming cost V 5 bases and J 8 bases, with 18 bases left between them. The CDR3 is 14 residues long. Germline V lookup: CDR1 KGHSH, CDR2 LQKENI. CDR3 bases: TGTGCCAGCTCAGCCGGGACAACCCAGCCCGGCTACACCTTC. It translates to CASSAGTTQPGYTF.

The chain recombines TRBV5-1 with TRBJ2-5; 7 bases align to TRBD1. V shed 5 bases and J 2 bases; nucleotides not matched to a gene: 9. This CDR3 has 15 amino acids. Germline loops: CDR1 SGHRS, CDR2 YFSETQ. CDR3 residues: CASRGTGTVQETQYF. The DNA of the CDR3 is TGCGCCAGCAGGGGGACGGGGACAGTTCAAGAGACCCAGTACTTC.

The chain joins TRBV4-2 to TRBJ1-1; TRBD1 matches at 9 bases. This CDR3 region has 15 residues. The V gene end was trimmed by 7 bases and the J gene end by 0 bases; junction bases not matched to a gene: 6. CDR1 LGHNA and CDR2 YNFKEQ come from the germline V gene. CDR3 sequence (DNA): TGTGCCAGCAACTCACAGGGGGCTTTGAACACTGAAGCTTTCTTT. Translation: CASNSQGALNTEAFF.

The table lists this clone with a count of one. V and J are TRBV19 and TRBJ1-5, with TRBD1 identical over 7 bases. The CDR3 loop spans 15 amino acids. J was trimmed by 1 base and V by 7 bases; bases with no gene match: 7. Germline CDR1 LNHDA, CDR2 SQIVND (reference sequence). The CDR3 region has the DNA TGTGCCAGTACCCCGGGACAGCGGAGCAATCAGCCCCAGCATTTT. Its translation: CASTPGQRSNQPQHF.

This clone occurred a few times. This chain connects TRBV6-1 to TRBJ2-7; 9 bases agree with TRBD2. Germline CDR1 and CDR2: MNHNS and SASEGT. This CDR3 comprises 15 residues. V gave up 1 base and J gave up 0 bases; unmatched junction bases: 1. In DNA, the CDR3 is TGTGCCAGCAGTGAAGGACTAGCGGTCTCCTACGAGCAGTACTTC. Translated, it gives CASSEGLAVSYEQYF.

The rearrangement joins TRBV5-1 to TRBJ2-1, with 8 bases matching TRBD2. Germline assignment: CDR1 SGHRS and CDR2 YFSETQ. J was trimmed by 10 bases and V by 1 base; bases with no gene match: 13. CDR3 length: 16 amino acids. CDR3 sequence (DNA): TGCGCCAGCAGCTTGAATTTAGCGGGACTCACGGGAGAGCAGTTCTTC. Its translation: CASSLNLAGLTGEQFF.

The gene calls are TRBV6-4 and TRBJ2-2, with 10 bases identical to TRBD1. J was trimmed by 5 bases and V by 6 bases; bases with no gene match: 6. The germline gives CDR1 MRHNA, CDR2 SNTAGT. This CDR3 is built from 15 residues. Written as DNA, the CDR3 is TGTGCCAGCAGCGCCATGGGACAGGGGACCGGGGAGCTGTTTTTT. It specifies CASSAMGQGTGELFF.

This clone was observed a handful of times. The chain combines TRBV11-2 with TRBJ1-2; possibly TRBD1 for D (6 bases). Trimming cost V 5 bases and J 5 bases, with 18 bases left between them. Per germline, CDR1 SGHAT and CDR2 FQNNGV. The CDR3 has 15 residues. Here the CDR3 reads CASSPGTSPLYGYTF. The DNA of the CDR3 is TGTGCCAGCAGCCCCGGGACAAGCCCGTTATATGGCTACACCTTC.

This rearrangement joins TRBV5-1 to TRBJ2-1, with a possible D match to TRBD2 (6 bases). Trimming left V 2 bases short and J 5 bases short, with 11 bases between. The V gene's germline CDR1 is SGHRS and CDR2 YFSETQ. CDR3 length: 14 amino acids. In nucleotides, the CDR3 is TGCGCCAGCAGCTTCCGGGAGACCCACAATGAGCAGTTCTTC. Protein sequence: CASSFRETHNEQFF.

This clone appeared a few times. This chain links TRBV6-5 with TRBJ1-1; no definite D call. The CDR3 length is 15 residues. V dropped 2 bases and J dropped 4 bases, with 14 bases sitting between them. Germline CDR1 MNHEY, CDR2 SVGAGI. The DNA of the CDR3 is TGTGCCAGCAGTTACACTGGGCCCCGGGGCACTGAAGCTTTCTTT. Encoded protein: CASSYTGPRGTEAFF.

The V and J genes are TRBV5-4 and TRBJ2-5; 8 bases are shared with TRBD1. Per the germline V gene, CDR1 is SGHNT and CDR2 is YYREEE (reference sequence). Unmatched junction bases numbered 5, after V lost 1 base and J lost 3 bases. This CDR3 region has 15 residues. CDR3 bases: TGTGCCAGCAGCTTGAACCAGGGGGCAGAAGAGACCCAGTACTTC. Its translation is CASSLNQGAEETQYF.

This rearrangement joins TRBV6-5 to TRBJ1-2, with 7 bases matching TRBD1. CDR3 length equals 13 residues. Looked up from germline, CDR1 is MNHEY and CDR2 is SVGAGI. V was pared by 5 bases and J by 5 bases, with 5 bases of the junction left unmatched. CDR3 sequence: CASSTGQRYGYTF. The CDR3 DNA is TGTGCCAGCAGTACGGGACAGCGATATGGCTACACCTTC.

V and J are TRBV3-1 (or the pseudogene TRBV3-2) and TRBJ2-1; the D gene is possibly TRBD2 (6 bases). This CDR3 is built from 14 residues. Germline CDR1 LGHDT, CDR2 YNNKEL (reference sequence). The germline V and J ends were trimmed by 6 bases and 2 bases, with 11 bases remaining between them. The CDR3 DNA sequence: TGTGCCAGCAGTGAGCGGGTTACCTACAATGAGCAGTTCTTC. It yields the protein CASSERVTYNEQFF.

CDR3 nucleotide sequence: TGTGCCAGCAGCTTAGATACAAGGAACACTGAAGCTTTCTTT. It translates to CASSLDTRNTEAFF. The J gene is TRBJ1-1, the V gene TRBV7-9; no definite D call. Trimming stripped 1 base from V and 1 base from J, with 7 bases between. The CDR3 spans 14 residues. The germline V gene encodes CDR1 SEHNR and CDR2 FQNEAQ (reference sequence).

This chain connects TRBV29-1 to TRBJ2-6; 9 bases map to TRBD1. CDR1 is SQVTM and CDR2 is ANQGSEA in the germline V gene. J lost 0 bases, V lost 7 bases, and 10 bases had no gene match. The CDR3 runs to 17 residues. In DNA, the CDR3 is TGCAGCGCATATGTGACAGGGGGGTTCTCTGGGGCCAACGTCCTGACTTTC. It codes for CSAYVTGGFSGANVLTF.

V gene TRBV15 combines with J gene TRBJ2-7, with 9 bases that match TRBD2. Trimming at V came to 0 bases and at J to 5 bases, leaving 5 bases not matched to a gene. This CDR3 comprises 15 residues. The V gene's germline CDR1 is LNHNV and CDR2 YYDKDF (reference sequence). The CDR3 loop is CATSRDPRTSDEQYF. The CDR3 nucleotides are TGTGCCACCAGCAGAGACCCAAGGACTAGCGACGAGCAGTACTTC.

The rearrangement links TRBV6-2 or TRBV6-3 to TRBJ2-2, with D tentatively TRBD1 (6 bases). The V gene's germline CDR1 is MNHEY and CDR2 SVGEGT. Trimming left V 6 bases short and J 4 bases short, with 12 bases between. The CDR3 loop spans 14 amino acids. The CDR3: CASSPGQRTGELFF. Written as DNA, the CDR3 is TGTGCCAGCAGCCCCGGACAGCGCACCGGGGAGCTGTTTTTT.

The rearrangement links TRBV7-2 to TRBJ1-1; TRBD1 aligns across 9 bases. V trimming: 1 base; J trimming: 2 bases; junction bases outside the gene matches: 11. The length of the CDR3 is 18 residues. Looked up from germline, CDR1 is SGHTA and CDR2 is FQGNSA. The CDR3 spells CASSLVGMGQGLNTEAFF. As DNA, the CDR3 is TGTGCCAGCAGCTTAGTTGGAATGGGACAGGGATTAAACACTGAAGCTTTCTTT.

J is TRBJ1-1 and V is TRBV5-1; 7 bases are shared with TRBD1. The CDR3 consists of 15 residues. Germline V lookup: CDR1 SGHRS, CDR2 YFSETQ. The V gene end was trimmed by 6 bases and the J gene end by 1 base; junction bases not matched to a gene: 9. CDR3 amino acids: CASTKAGTANTEAFF. The CDR3 DNA sequence: TGCGCCAGCACCAAGGCCGGGACAGCGAACACTGAAGCTTTCTTT.

The rearrangement links TRBV5-4 to TRBJ2-5; tentative D call: TRBD2 (5 bases). V was clipped by 4 bases and J by 5 bases, with 21 bases between them. Germline CDR1 SGHNT, CDR2 YYREEE (reference sequence). The CDR3 length is 16 residues. CDR3 sequence (DNA): TGTGCCAGCAGCCAACTAGGTGGTAGTAGGGCGGAGACCCAGTACTTC. Translated: CASSQLGGSRAETQYF.

The chain couples TRBV5-1 to TRBJ1-2, with D perhaps matching TRBD1 (6 bases). The CDR3 is 16 amino acids. Germline-derived CDR1 and CDR2 are SGHRS and YFSETQ. V shed 4 bases and J shed 4 bases, with 20 bases lying between them. CDR3 in DNA: TGCGCCAGCAGCCTAGCCGGGACACCAAATTCCTATGGCTACACCTTC. The encoded protein is CASSLAGTPNSYGYTF.

This clone was detected only once. This chain joins TRBV29-1 and TRBJ2-3; TRBD2 agrees at 8 bases. With V trimmed by 4 bases and J by 2 bases, 11 bases remained unmatched. Per germline, CDR1 SQVTM and CDR2 ANQGSEA. The CDR3 is 16 amino acids. The CDR3 loop is CSVGGKSGSNTDTQYF. CDR3 in DNA: TGCAGCGTTGGGGGGAAGAGCGGGAGCAACACAGATACGCAGTATTTT.

CDR3 protein: CASSISQANEKLFF. The CDR3 bases are TGTGCCAGTAGTATTTCACAGGCTAATGAAAAACTGTTTTTT. The chain has TRBV19 and TRBJ1-4; D is perhaps TRBD1 (5 bases). Trimming cost V 3 bases and J 3 bases, with 8 bases left between them. CDR3 length: 14 amino acids. CDR1 is LNHDA and CDR2 is SQIVND in the germline V gene (reference sequence).

This clone appeared a single time. The chain recombines TRBV7-3 with TRBJ2-1; tentatively, D is TRBD2 (6 bases). Germline V gene lookup returns CDR1 SGHTA and CDR2 FQGTGA. The CDR3 loop spans 16 amino acids. Trimming took off 4 bases at V and 6 bases at J, with 19 bases between the two ends. Here the CDR3 DNA reads TGTGCCAGCAGCTCCTACCCCGGGACTTCGGGCAATGAGCAGTTCTTC. This gives the protein CASSSYPGTSGNEQFF.

This chain links TRBV5-1 with TRBJ1-1, with 10 bases identical to TRBD1. The CDR3 has 16 residues. V was pared by 4 bases and J by 3 bases, with 9 bases of the junction left unmatched. Germline V lookup: CDR1 SGHRS, CDR2 YFSETQ. The CDR3 DNA follows: TGCGCCAGCAGCAGGGACAGGGGAGGATTATACACTGAAGCTTTCTTT. Its translation is CASSRDRGGLYTEAFF.